Listed below are T cell receptor beta chains from one sample, sequenced in a study of response to subunit inactivated influenza vaccine. TCRdb redid the calling of the RT-PCR reads with MiXCR, one entry per CDR3 protein. Among around 500,000 distinct CDR3 sequences listed, approximately 11% were seen once. The sequences come from PBMCs from blood, collected 45 days after vaccination. The source is a man aged 50-60 years who received an inactivated influenza vaccine. CDR3s include the opening cysteine and the closing phenylalanine or tryptophan. The D gene is left open where the match is weak. Size is omitted from some rows. Given values are once, few, many or a class for expanded clones.

v_call: TRBV10-3; clone_size: many; d_call: TRBD1; j_call: TRBJ2-3; cdr3_nt: TGTGCCATCAGTGGACAGGGGGCAGATACGCAGTATTTT; cdr3_aa: CAISGQGADTQYF
v_call: TRBV5-1; clone_size: many; d_call: TRBD1; j_call: TRBJ1-4; cdr3_nt: TGCGCCAGCAGCCGGACAGGAGGGATTCCGGTGACTAATGAAAAACTGTTTTTT; cdr3_aa: CASSRTGGIPVTNEKLFF
v_call: TRBV6-1; clone_size: many; d_call: NA; j_call: TRBJ1-4; cdr3_nt: TGTGCCAGCAGCATGGGGGACCCAAGAGGGGAAAAACTGTTTTTT; cdr3_aa: CASSMGDPRGEKLFF
v_call: TRBV7-9; clone_size: many; d_call: NA; j_call: TRBJ2-1; cdr3_nt: TGTGCCAGCATTCGGGGGGACAGATACAATGAGCAGTTCTTC; cdr3_aa: CASIRGDRYNEQFF
v_call: TRBV20-1; clone_size: few; d_call: NA; j_call: TRBJ1-1; cdr3_nt: TGCAGTGCAGATCCCGTCTACACTGAAGCTTTCTTT; cdr3_aa: CSADPVYTEAFF
v_call: TRBV20-1; clone_size: many; d_call: NA; j_call: TRBJ2-3; cdr3_nt: TGCAGTGCTAGAAGCAGCGGAAGAAATACGCAGTATTTT; cdr3_aa: CSARSSGRNTQYF
v_call: TRBV7-6; clone_size: NA; d_call: TRBD2; j_call: TRBJ2-7; cdr3_nt: TGTGCCAGCAGCTTAGATCGGTCGGGTGAGCGGGGGTACTCCTACGAGCAGTACTTC; cdr3_aa: CASSLDRSGERGYSYEQYF
v_call: TRBV20-1; clone_size: few; d_call: NA; j_call: TRBJ2-5; cdr3_nt: TGCAGTGCTAGAGATGGGGGTAGTCGGACCCAGTACTTC; cdr3_aa: CSARDGGSRTQYF
v_call: TRBV28; clone_size: few; d_call: NA; j_call: TRBJ1-2; cdr3_nt: TGTGCCAGCAGTCCCCATGGGGGGGGCTCTGGCTACACCTTC; cdr3_aa: CASSPHGGGSGYTF
v_call: TRBV28; clone_size: many; d_call: NA; j_call: TRBJ1-1; cdr3_nt: TGTGCCAGCAGTTCGAAACAGGGTAGAACTGAAGCTTTCTTT; cdr3_aa: CASSSKQGRTEAFF
v_call: TRBV20-1; clone_size: few; d_call: TRBD1; j_call: TRBJ1-1; cdr3_nt: TGCAGTGCTCCGAGGGGGACAGGGTTCACTGAAGCTTTCTTT; cdr3_aa: CSAPRGTGFTEAFF
v_call: TRBV4-3; clone_size: few; d_call: NA; j_call: TRBJ1-1; cdr3_nt: TGCGCCAGCAGCCAAGAAGTTACTGGAGTCACTGAAGCTTTCTTT; cdr3_aa: CASSQEVTGVTEAFF
v_call: TRBV4-3; clone_size: NA; d_call: NA; j_call: TRBJ1-4; cdr3_nt: TGCGCCAGCAGCCAAGATAACCCTGGGATCAACGGCGAAAAACTGTTTTTT; cdr3_aa: CASSQDNPGINGEKLFF
v_call: TRBV20-1; clone_size: NA; d_call: NA; j_call: TRBJ2-5; cdr3_nt: TGCAGTGCTAGACCCTCGGCAAGTTTAGAGACCCAGTACTTC; cdr3_aa: CSARPSASLETQYF
v_call: TRBV10-2; clone_size: many; d_call: TRBD1; j_call: TRBJ1-5; cdr3_nt: TGCGCCAGCAGCGACGGACAGGGGCTGAATCAGCCCCAGCATTTT; cdr3_aa: CASSDGQGLNQPQHF
v_call: TRBV5-1; clone_size: few; d_call: TRBD1; j_call: TRBJ2-2; cdr3_nt: TGCGCCAGCAGCTGGGGGACAGGGGAAAACACCGGGGAGCTGTTTTTT; cdr3_aa: CASSWGTGENTGELFF
v_call: TRBV5-1; clone_size: few; d_call: NA; j_call: TRBJ1-1; cdr3_nt: TGCGCCAGCAGCTCCTATAGGACGGGACGAGACACTGAAGCTTTCTTT; cdr3_aa: CASSSYRTGRDTEAFF
v_call: TRBV11-2; clone_size: NA; d_call: TRBD2; j_call: TRBJ2-7; cdr3_nt: TGTGCCAGCAGCTTAGTCGCTAGCGGCTACGAGCAGTACTTC; cdr3_aa: CASSLVASGYEQYF
v_call: TRBV7-2; clone_size: many; d_call: TRBD2; j_call: TRBJ2-4; cdr3_nt: TGTGCCAGCAGCTTGTCCCTAGCGGATGGTGAAAACATTCAGTACTTC; cdr3_aa: CASSLSLADGENIQYF
v_call: TRBV6-4; clone_size: NA; d_call: TRBD1; j_call: TRBJ2-7; cdr3_nt: TGTGCCAGCAGGACCTGGGACAGGGGGCACCAAGCCTACGAGCAGTACTTC; cdr3_aa: CASRTWDRGHQAYEQYF
v_call: TRBV20-1; clone_size: few; d_call: TRBD2; j_call: TRBJ2-1; cdr3_nt: TGCAGTGCTGAAGGAGGTAGCGGGCGCTACAATGAGCAGTTCTTC; cdr3_aa: CSAEGGSGRYNEQFF
v_call: TRBV7-2; clone_size: many; d_call: NA; j_call: TRBJ2-5; cdr3_nt: TGTGCCAGCAAACTGACTGGGCCGCAAGAGACCCAGTACTTC; cdr3_aa: CASKLTGPQETQYF